This entry is about one TCR beta chain. These data originate in a study of control samples from healthy donors and cancer patients. The protocol was immunoSEQ multiplex PCR, while the TCRdb copy is restricted to in-frame clones and leaves out a portion. This sample has about 150,000 clones; roughly 94% occur once, and the top ten carry 1.3% to 1.5%. CDR3 length: 15 amino acids. J lost 4 bases, V lost 1 base, and 5 bases had no gene match. CDR1 SGHVS and CDR2 FQNEAQ come from the germline V gene. V and J are TRBV7-8 and TRBJ2-5, with 8 positions matching TRBD2. The sequencing input was blood. The sequence was collected from a woman aged 18-29 years in good health. CDR3 nucleotides: TGTGCCAGCAGCTTAGAGTATAGCGGGATAGAGACCCAGTACTTC. As protein: CASSLEYSGIETQYF.